This record concerns one T cell receptor beta chain sequence. The target antigen is unknown. This table comes from immunoSEQ multiplex PCR, and its TCRdb copy is limited to in-frame clones, with some not included. The sample lists more than 20,000 clones; around 66% were seen once. This record comes from a study of vaccination effects on CD4 cells after COVID-19. The CDR3 extends over 15 amino acids. Per the germline V gene, CDR1 is SGHNT and CDR2 is YENEEA. Trimming stripped 0 bases from V and 3 bases from J, with 12 bases between. Antigen-specific CD4+ T cells expanded by the ViraFEST assay with viral peptide pools were then sequenced. The authors isolated CD4+ T cells after ten to eleven days of culture. Confirmation by PCR established that the person had SARS-CoV-2 infection between March and December 2020.

The rearrangement links TRBV11-3 to TRBJ2-7; D remains ambiguous. This clonotype was obtained from a human donor who had a prior SARS-CoV-2 infection. The sequences come from CD4+ T cells from PBMCs cultured with SARS-CoV-2 spike peptides, collected before COVID-19 vaccination. For the CDR3, the DNA is TGTGCCAGCAGCTTAGATATGGGTGGGGACTACGAGCAGTACTTC. This codes for CASSLDMGGDYEQYF.